The entry below gives a single T cell receptor beta chain sequence along with its context. Its antigen remains unknown. Making use of molecular barcodes, quantitative 5'-RACE generated TCR beta libraries. Via MiXCR, TCRdb re-called the 5' RACE reads, giving one row per CDR3 protein. The repertoire includes 200,000 or so distinct CDR3 sequences, approximately 13% of them detected once, and about 10% sits in the top ten. These data belong to a study of CD8 T cells in ankylosing spondylitis. Trimming took off 6 bases at V and 4 bases at J, with 10 bases between the two ends. The CDR3 consists of 13 residues. Study observations and caveats: Roughly 8 highly homologous variants formed a TCR beta motif that appeared characteristic of ankylosing spondylitis blood. According to the report, clones linked to the disease were significantly enriched in matched synovial fluid samples taken from ankylosing spondylitis patients.

Sequencing used blood, either unsorted or a sorted T cell fraction (not recorded which). This receptor was taken from a female donor with ankylosing spondylitis or in good health (not recorded which). The rearrangement links TRBV12-3 or TRBV12-4 to TRBJ2-1, with TRBD1 as a possible D gene (6 bases). CDR3 coding DNA: TGTGCCAGCAGACGACAGGAATACAATGAGCAGTTCTTC. Amino acid sequence: CASRRQEYNEQFF.